This TCR beta chain emerged from a study of control samples from healthy donors and cancer patients. This clone was found once. V lost 1 base to trimming and J lost 0 bases, with 13 bases between them. The CDR3 runs 16 residues. The germline gives CDR1 SGDLS, CDR2 YYNGEE. The protocol was immunoSEQ multiplex PCR, while the TCRdb copy is restricted to in-frame clones and leaves out a portion. The sample has 80,000 to 100,000 clones, 80% to 95% seen once; the top ten hold about 3%. The chain recombines TRBV9 with TRBJ1-2, with D tentatively TRBD1 (6 bases). Sample: blood. This TCR came from a human donor in good health. The donor label of this sample is uncertain. CDR3 amino acids: CASSVRPGDANYGYTF. As DNA, the CDR3 is TGTGCCAGCAGCGTACGCCCAGGGGACGCTAACTATGGCTACACCTTC.